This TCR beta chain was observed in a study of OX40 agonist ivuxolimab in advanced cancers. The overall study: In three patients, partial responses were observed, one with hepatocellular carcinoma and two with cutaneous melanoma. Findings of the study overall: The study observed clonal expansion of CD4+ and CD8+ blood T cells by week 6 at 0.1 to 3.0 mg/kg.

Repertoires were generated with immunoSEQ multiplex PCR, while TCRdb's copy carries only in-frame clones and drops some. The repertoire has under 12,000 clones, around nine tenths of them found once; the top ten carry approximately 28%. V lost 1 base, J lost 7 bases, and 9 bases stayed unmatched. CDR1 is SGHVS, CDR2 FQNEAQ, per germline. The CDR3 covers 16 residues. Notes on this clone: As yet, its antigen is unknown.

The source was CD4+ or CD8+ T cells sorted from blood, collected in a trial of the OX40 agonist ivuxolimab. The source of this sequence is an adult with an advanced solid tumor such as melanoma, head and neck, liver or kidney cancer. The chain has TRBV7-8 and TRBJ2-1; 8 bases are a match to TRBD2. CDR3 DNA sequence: TGTGCCAGCAGCTTAGACTGGCGGGGGGCCAGTAATGAGCAGTTCTTC. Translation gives CASSLDWRGASNEQFF.